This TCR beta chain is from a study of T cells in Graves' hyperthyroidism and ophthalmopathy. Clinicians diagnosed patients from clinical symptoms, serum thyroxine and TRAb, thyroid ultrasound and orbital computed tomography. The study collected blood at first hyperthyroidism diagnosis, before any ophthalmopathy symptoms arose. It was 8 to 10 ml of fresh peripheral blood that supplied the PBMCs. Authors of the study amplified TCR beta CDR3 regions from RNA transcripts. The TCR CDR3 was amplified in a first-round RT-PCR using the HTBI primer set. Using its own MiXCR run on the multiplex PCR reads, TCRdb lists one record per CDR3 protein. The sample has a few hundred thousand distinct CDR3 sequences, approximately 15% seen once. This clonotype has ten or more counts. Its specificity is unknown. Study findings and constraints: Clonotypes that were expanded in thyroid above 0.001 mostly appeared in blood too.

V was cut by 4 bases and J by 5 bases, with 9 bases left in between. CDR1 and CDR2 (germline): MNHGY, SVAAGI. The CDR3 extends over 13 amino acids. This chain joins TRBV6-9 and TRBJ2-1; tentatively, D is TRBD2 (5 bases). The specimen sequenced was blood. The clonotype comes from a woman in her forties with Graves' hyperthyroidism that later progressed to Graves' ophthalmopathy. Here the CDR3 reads CASSSSPNNEQFF. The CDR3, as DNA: TGTGCCAGCAGTTCTAGCCCCAACAATGAGCAGTTCTTC.